This T cell receptor (beta chain) derives from a study of brain T cells in children with intractable seizures. Findings and caveats of the study: Patients' HCMV serostatus was unknown; virus specificity rests on CDR3 similarity alone.

Turning to this clone: Its antigen remains unknown.

Time point meaning: blood from clinic visit 5 months post-surgery; TSC patient then seizure free. Germline V gene data show CDR1 as SEHNR and CDR2 as FQNEAQ (reference sequence). V lost 6 bases, J lost 5 bases, and 6 bases stayed unmatched. There are 13 residues in the CDR3. Libraries were prepared by immunoSEQ multiplex PCR; TCRdb keeps only in-frame clonotypes and omits some of them. The sample lists a few hundred thousand clones; about 93% were seen once. This chain links TRBV7-9 with TRBJ2-7; TRBD2 aligns across 8 bases. The specimen was peripheral blood, collected 4 to 5 months after surgery. The sequence was collected from a boy younger than two with tuberous sclerosis and intractable seizures. The CDR3 DNA reads TGTGCCAGCAGTAATAGCGGGGTCCACGAGCAGTACTTC. It yields the protein CASSNSGVHEQYF.